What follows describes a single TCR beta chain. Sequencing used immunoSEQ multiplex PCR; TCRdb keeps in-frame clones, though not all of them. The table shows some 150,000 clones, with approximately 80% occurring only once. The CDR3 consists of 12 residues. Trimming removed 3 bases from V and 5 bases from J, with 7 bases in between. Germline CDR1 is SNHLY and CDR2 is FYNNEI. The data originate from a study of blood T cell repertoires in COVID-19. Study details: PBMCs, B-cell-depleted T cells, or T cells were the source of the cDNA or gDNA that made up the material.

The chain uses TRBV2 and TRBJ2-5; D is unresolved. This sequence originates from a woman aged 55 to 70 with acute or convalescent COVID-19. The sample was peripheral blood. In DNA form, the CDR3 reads TGTGCCAGCAGTGACCTAGTTGAGACCCAGTACTTC. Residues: CASSDLVETQYF.